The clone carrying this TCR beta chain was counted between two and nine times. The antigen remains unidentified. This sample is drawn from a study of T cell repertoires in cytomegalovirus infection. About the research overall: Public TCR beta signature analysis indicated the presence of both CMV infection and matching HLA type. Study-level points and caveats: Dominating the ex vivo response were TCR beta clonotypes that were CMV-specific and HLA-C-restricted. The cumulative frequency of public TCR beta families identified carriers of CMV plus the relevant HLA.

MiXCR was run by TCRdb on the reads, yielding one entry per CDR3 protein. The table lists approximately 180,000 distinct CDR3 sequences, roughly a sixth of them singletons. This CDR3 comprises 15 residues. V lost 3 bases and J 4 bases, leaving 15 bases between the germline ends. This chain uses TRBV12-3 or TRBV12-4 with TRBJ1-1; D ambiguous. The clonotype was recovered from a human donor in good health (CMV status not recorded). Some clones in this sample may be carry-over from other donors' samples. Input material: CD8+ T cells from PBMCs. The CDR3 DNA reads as TGTGCCAGCAGTTTGACGGGGTCTTTCGGCACTGAAGCTTTCTTT. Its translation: CASSLTGSFGTEAFF.